Following are 10 T cell receptor beta chains from one sample sequenced in a study of T cell changes during pregnancy in multiple sclerosis (dated by TCRdb to 2018 to 2020). Library preparation was by the immunoSEQ multiplex PCR assay. TCRdb stores this immuneACCESS table with in-frame sequences only. Part of the clones is absent; in the studies checked, under half of the shortfall reflects unresolved V genes, and no reason is known for the rest. For this sample there are about 21,000 clones; approximately 90% appear just once. In total, the top ten clones hold about 0.62% of the sample. Material: CD4+ T cells from peripheral blood mononuclear cells, obtained in the third trimester of pregnancy. These receptors came from a female donor with multiple sclerosis, enrolled in a pregnancy study.

V is TRBV6-5 and J is TRBJ1-2; 8 nucleotides agree with TRBD1. V shed 2 bases, J shed 3 bases, and the junction held 2 bases outside the gene matches. The CDR3 runs to 14 residues. The germline V gene has CDR1 MNHEY and CDR2 SVGAGI. CDR3 loop: CASSYQDRDYGYTF. The DNA of the CDR3 is TGTGCCAGCAGTTACCAGGACAGGGACTATGGCTACACCTTC.

DNA for the CDR3: TGCGCCAGCAGCCAAGCCCCGGACAGGGGTACCTACGAGCAGTACTTC. The encoded protein is CASSQAPDRGTYEQYF. V gene TRBV4-1 combines with J gene TRBJ2-7; the match to TRBD1 covers 9 bases. The CDR3 length is 16 residues. Germline V gives CDR1 MGHRA, CDR2 YSYEKL. J was trimmed by 2 bases and V by 1 base; bases with no gene match: 6.

The V gene is TRBV9, the J gene TRBJ1-2; D remains ambiguous. This CDR3 is built from 13 residues. The germline V gene encodes CDR1 SGDLS and CDR2 YYNGEE. Deletions cut 2 bases from V and 2 bases from J, with 7 bases between. The DNA of the CDR3 is TGTGCCAGCAGCGTTGGAGGAAACTATGGCTACACCTTC. Its protein is CASSVGGNYGYTF. The full variable domain, with the rest looked up from reference TRBV9 and TRBJ1-2, is DSGVTQTPKHLITATGQRVTLRCSPRSGDLSVYWYQQSLDQGLQFLIQYYNGEERAKGNILERFSAQQFPDLHSELNLSSLELGDSALYFCASSVGGNYGYTFGSGTRLTVV.

The chain combines TRBV5-4 with TRBJ2-1, with a possible D match to TRBD1 (6 bases). Germline values: CDR1 SGHNT, CDR2 YYREEE (reference sequence). This CDR3 is built from 13 residues. V gave up 4 bases and J gave up 9 bases, with 14 bases separating them. This CDR3 reads CASSRTGLGEQFF. DNA of the CDR3: TGTGCCAGCAGCCGTACAGGGCTCGGTGAGCAGTTCTTC.

The CDR3 is CASSREQNSPLHF. DNA for the CDR3: TGTGCCAGCAGCCGGGAACAAAATTCACCCCTCCACTTT. The chain carries TRBV6-5 and TRBJ1-6; no definite D call. The germline V gene encodes CDR1 MNHEY and CDR2 SVGAGI. The CDR3 runs 13 residues. V lost 6 bases and J lost 7, with 10 bases in between.

This sequence joins TRBV4-3 and TRBJ2-1, with D possibly being TRBD2 (6 bases). The V gene's germline CDR1 is LGHNA and CDR2 YSLEER. Trimming stripped 2 bases from V and 4 bases from J, with 12 bases between. This CDR3 has 15 residues. The chain's CDR3 is CASSQSGGNYNEQFF. The CDR3 nucleotides read TGCGCCAGCAGCCAATCCGGCGGGAATTACAATGAGCAGTTCTTC.

V gene TRBV7-6 combines with J gene TRBJ1-3; possibly TRBD1 for D (6 bases). There are 15 residues in the CDR3. With 3 bases removed from V and 2 bases from J, the gap between germline ends came to 11 bases. Germline CDR1 reads SGHVS; CDR2 reads FNYEAQ. The CDR3: CASSLGGGPGNTIYF. The CDR3 region has the DNA TGTGCCAGCAGCTTGGGGGGGGGCCCTGGAAACACCATATATTTT.

This chain joins TRBV7-2 and TRBJ1-2; D is unresolved. The CDR3 covers 16 residues. CDR1 is SGHTA and CDR2 is FQGNSA in the germline V gene. Deletions cut 5 bases from V and 4 bases from J, with 20 bases between. CDR3 sequence (DNA): TGTGCCAGCAGCCCTCTCAACAGCAGACGCGTCTATGGCTACACCTTC. Translated: CASSPLNSRRVYGYTF.

This clone was seen a few times. V is TRBV2 and J is TRBJ2-2; D unresolved. Trimming cost V 10 bases and J 0 bases, with 3 bases left between them. Per germline, CDR1 SNHLY and CDR2 FYNNEI. CDR3 length: 11 residues. This CDR3 is CATTNTGELFF. CDR3 in DNA: TGTGCCACCACGAACACCGGGGAGCTGTTTTTT.

Only one count was recorded for this clone. This rearrangement joins TRBV19 to TRBJ2-1; 7 bases line up with TRBD1. Germline V gives CDR1 LNHDA, CDR2 SQIVND (reference sequence). The CDR3 covers 15 residues. Trimming cost V 6 bases and J 6 bases; bases outside gene matches: 11. CDR3 residues: CASSRGQFSGNEQFF. The DNA of the CDR3 is TGTGCCAGTAGCCGGGGACAGTTCTCTGGCAATGAGCAGTTCTTC.